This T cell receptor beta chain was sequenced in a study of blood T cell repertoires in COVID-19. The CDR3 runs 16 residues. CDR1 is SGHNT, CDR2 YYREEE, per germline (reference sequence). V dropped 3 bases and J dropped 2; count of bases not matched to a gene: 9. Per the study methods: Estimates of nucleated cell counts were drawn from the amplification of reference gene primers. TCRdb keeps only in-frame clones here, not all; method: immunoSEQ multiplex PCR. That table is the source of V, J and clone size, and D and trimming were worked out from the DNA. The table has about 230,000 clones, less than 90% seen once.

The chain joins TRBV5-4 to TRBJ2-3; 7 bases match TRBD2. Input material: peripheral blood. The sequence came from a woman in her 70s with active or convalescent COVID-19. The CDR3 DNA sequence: TGTGCCAGCAGCTCAGTGGGGCGGGGGTCCACAGATACGCAGTATTTT. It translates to CASSSVGRGSTDTQYF.